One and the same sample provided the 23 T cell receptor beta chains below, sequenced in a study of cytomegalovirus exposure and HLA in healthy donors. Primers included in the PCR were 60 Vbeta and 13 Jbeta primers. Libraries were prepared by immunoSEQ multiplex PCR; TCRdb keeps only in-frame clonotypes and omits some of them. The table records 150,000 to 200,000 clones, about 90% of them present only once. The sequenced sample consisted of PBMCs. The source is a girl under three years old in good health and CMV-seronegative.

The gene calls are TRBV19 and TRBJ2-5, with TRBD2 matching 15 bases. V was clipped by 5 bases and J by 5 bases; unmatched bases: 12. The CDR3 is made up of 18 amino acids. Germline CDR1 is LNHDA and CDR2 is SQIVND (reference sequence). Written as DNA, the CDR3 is TGTGCCAGTAGTCCGACCGGACTAGCGGGAGGGCCAGGGGAGACCCAGTACTTC. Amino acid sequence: CASSPTGLAGGPGETQYF.

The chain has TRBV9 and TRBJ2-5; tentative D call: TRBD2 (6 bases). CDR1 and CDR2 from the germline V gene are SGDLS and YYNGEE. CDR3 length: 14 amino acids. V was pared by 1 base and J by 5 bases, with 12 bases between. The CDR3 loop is CASSVSGLAETQYF. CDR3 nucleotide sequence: TGTGCCAGCAGCGTAAGTGGTCTAGCGGAGACCCAGTACTTC.

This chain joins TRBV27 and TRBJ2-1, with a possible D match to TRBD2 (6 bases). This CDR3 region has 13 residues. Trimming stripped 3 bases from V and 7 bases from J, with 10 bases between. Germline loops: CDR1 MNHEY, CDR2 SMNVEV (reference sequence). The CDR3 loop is CASSFKGGNEQFF. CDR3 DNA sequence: TGTGCCAGCAGTTTCAAGGGAGGTAATGAGCAGTTCTTC.

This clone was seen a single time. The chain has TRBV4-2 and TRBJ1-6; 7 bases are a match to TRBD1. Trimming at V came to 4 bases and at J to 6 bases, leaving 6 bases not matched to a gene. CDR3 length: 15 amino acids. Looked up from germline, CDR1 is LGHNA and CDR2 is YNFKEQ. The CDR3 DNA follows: TGTGCCAGCAGCCCATTAAGGGGGCCTAATTCACCCCTCCACTTT. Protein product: CASSPLRGPNSPLHF.

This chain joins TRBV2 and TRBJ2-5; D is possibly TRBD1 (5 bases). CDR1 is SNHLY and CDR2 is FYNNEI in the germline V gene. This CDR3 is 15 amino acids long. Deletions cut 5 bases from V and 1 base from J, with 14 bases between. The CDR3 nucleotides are TGTGCCAGCAGTCTCCGACAGATTAGCCAAGAGACCCAGTACTTC. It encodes CASSLRQISQETQYF. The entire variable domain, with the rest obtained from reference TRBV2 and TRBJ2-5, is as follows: EPEVTQTPSHQVTQMGQEVILRCVPISNHLYFYWYRQILGQKVEFLVSFYNNEISEKSEIFDDQFSVERPDGSNFTLKIRSTKLEDSAMYFCASSLRQISQETQYFGPGTRLLVL.

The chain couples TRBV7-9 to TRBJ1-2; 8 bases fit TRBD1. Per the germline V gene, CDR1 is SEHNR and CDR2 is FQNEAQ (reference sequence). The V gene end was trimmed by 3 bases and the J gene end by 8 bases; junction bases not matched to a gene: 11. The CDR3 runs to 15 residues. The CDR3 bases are TGTGCCAGCAGCTTGGACAGGGTTCGTTCTGGGGGCTACACCTTC. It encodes CASSLDRVRSGGYTF.

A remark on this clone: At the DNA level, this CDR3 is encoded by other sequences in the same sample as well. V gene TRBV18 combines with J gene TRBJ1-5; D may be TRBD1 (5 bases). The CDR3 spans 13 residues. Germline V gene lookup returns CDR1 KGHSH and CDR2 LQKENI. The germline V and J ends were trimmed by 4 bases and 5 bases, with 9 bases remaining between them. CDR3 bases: TGTGCCAGCTCACTAGGGGAAGATCAGCCCCAGCATTTT. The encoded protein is CASSLGEDQPQHF. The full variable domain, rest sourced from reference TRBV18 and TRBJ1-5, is NAGVMQNPRHLVRRRGQEARLRCSPMKGHSHVYWYRQLPEEGLKFMVYLQKENIIDESGMPKERFSAEFPKEGPSILRIQQVVRGDSAAYFCASSLGEDQPQHFGDGTRLSIL.

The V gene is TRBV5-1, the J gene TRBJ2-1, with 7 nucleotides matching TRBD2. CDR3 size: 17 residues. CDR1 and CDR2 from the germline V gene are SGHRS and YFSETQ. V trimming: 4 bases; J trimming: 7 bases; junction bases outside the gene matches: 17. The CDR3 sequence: CASSGSGRAGVTNEQFF. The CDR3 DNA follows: TGCGCCAGCAGCGGCTCGGGTCGGGCGGGAGTCACTAATGAGCAGTTCTTC.

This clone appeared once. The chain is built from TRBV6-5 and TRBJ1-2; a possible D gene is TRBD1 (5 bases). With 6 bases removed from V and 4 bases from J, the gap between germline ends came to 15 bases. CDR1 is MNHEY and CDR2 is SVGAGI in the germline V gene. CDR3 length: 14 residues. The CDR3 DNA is TGTGCCAGCAGATCCCGGTTCAGGGCCTATGGCTACACCTTC. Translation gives CASRSRFRAYGYTF.

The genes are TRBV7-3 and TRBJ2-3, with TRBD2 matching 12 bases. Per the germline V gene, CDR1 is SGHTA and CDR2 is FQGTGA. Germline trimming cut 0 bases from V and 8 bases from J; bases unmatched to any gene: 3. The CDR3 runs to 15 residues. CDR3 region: CASSLTASGGATQYF. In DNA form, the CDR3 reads TGTGCCAGCAGCTTAACAGCTAGCGGGGGGGCTACGCAGTATTTT.

CDR3 sequence (DNA): TGTGCCAGCAGCTTGGGGGGGACAGGGCTTTTTTTAGGGCACAATGAGCAGTTCTTC. This gives the protein CASSLGGTGLFLGHNEQFF. V usage is TRBV5-4 and J usage is TRBJ2-1; 9 bases are a match to TRBD1. Germline V lookup: CDR1 SGHNT, CDR2 YYREEE (reference sequence). The CDR3 is made up of 19 amino acids. J lost 5 bases, V lost 0 bases, and 15 bases had no gene match.

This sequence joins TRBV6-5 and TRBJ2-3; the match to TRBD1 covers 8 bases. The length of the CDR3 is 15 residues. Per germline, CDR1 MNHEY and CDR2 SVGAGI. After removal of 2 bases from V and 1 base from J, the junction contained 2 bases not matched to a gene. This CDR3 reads CASSYGGQGTDTQYF. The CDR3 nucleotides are TGTGCCAGCAGTTACGGGGGACAGGGCACAGATACGCAGTATTTT.

CDR3 in DNA: TGTGCCAGCAGGAGGAGGGAAGAGACCCAGTACTTC. Translation: CASRRREETQYF. This sequence joins TRBV2 and TRBJ2-5, with D possibly matching TRBD2 (6 bases). Germline values: CDR1 SNHLY, CDR2 FYNNEI. CDR3 length: 12 residues. The germline V and J ends were trimmed by 6 bases and 3 bases, with 8 bases remaining between them.

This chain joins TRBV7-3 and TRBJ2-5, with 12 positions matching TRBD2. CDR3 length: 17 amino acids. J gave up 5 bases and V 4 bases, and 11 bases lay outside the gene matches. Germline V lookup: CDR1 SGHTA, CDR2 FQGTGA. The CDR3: CASSSGLAGREAETQYF. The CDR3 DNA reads TGTGCCAGCAGCTCCGGACTAGCGGGGAGGGAAGCGGAGACCCAGTACTTC.

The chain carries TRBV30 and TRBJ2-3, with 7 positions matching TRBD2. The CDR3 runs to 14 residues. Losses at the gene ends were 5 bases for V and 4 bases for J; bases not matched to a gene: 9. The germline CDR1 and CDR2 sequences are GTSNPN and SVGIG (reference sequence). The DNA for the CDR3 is TGTGCCTGGGGTGCTACCCGGGGGGCAGATACGCAGTATTTT. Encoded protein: CAWGATRGADTQYF.

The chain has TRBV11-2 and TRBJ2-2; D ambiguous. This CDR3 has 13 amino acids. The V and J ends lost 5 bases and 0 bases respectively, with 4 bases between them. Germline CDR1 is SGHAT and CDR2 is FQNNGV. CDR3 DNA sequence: TGTGCCAGCAGCCAGACGAACACCGGGGAGCTGTTTTTT. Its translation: CASSQTNTGELFF.

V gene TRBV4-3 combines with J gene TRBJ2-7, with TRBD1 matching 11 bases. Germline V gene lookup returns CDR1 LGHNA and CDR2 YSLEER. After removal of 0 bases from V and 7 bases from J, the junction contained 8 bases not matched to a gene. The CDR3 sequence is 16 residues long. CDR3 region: CASSQDMGQGVEEQYF. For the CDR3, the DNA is TGCGCCAGCAGCCAAGATATGGGACAGGGGGTAGAAGAGCAGTACTTC.

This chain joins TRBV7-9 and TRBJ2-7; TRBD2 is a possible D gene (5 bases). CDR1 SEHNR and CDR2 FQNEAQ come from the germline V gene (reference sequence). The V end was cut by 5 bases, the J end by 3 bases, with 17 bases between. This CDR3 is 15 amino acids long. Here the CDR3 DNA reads TGTGCCAGCAGCACCAACGCCGACTACGACTACGAGCAGTACTTC. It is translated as CASSTNADYDYEQYF. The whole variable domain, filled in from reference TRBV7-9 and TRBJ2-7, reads DTGVSQNPRHKITKRGQNVTFRCDPISEHNRLYWYRQTLGQGPEFLTYFQNEAQLEKSRLLSDRFSAERPKGSFSTLEIQRTEQGDSAMYLCASSTNADYDYEQYFGPGTRLTVT.

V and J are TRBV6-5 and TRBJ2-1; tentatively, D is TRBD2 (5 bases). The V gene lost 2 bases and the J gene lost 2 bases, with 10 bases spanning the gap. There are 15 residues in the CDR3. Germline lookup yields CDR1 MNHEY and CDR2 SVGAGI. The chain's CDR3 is CASSYQTGTYNEQFF. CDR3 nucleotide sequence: TGTGCCAGCAGTTACCAAACCGGGACCTACAATGAGCAGTTCTTC.

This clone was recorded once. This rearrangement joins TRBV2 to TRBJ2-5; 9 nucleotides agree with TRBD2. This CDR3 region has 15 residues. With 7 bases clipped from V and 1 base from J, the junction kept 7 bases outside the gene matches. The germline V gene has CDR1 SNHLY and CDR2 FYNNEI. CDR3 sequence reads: CASTISGGFQETQYF. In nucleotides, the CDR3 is TGTGCCAGCACAATTAGCGGGGGATTCCAAGAGACCCAGTACTTC.

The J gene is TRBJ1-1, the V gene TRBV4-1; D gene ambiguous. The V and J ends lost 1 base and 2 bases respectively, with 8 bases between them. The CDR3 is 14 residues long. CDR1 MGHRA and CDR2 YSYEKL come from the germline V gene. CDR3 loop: CASSQVEGNTEAFF. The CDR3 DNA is TGCGCCAGCAGCCAAGTGGAGGGTAACACTGAAGCTTTCTTT.

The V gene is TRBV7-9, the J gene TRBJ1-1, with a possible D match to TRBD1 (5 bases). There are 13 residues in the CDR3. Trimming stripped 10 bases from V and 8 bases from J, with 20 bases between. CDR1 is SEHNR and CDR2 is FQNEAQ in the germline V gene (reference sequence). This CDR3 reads CAITPGDPREAFF. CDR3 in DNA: TGTGCCATAACCCCGGGGGACCCCCGCGAAGCTTTCTTT.

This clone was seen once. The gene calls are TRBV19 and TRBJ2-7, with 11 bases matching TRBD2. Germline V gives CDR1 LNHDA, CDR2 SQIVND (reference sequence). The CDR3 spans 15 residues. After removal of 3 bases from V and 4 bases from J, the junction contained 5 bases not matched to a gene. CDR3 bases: TGTGCCAGTAGTATTGCCGGGACTAGCGGATACGAGCAGTACTTC. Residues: CASSIAGTSGYEQYF.